This note documents a single T cell receptor (beta chain) sequence. Its matching antigen is unknown. The sample originates from a study of shared clonotypes between healthy human individuals. Study-level findings and limits: A handful of donors showed sharing of roughly 5% of naive CD4 clonotypes.

Assay execution proceeded at the deep level. Clones were read by immunoSEQ multiplex PCR, and TCRdb kept only the in-frame ones, dropping some. The profile shows 800,000 to 1,200,000 clones, about 84% of them singletons. Only Caucasian adults living in Nashville, Tennessee served as donors. Trimming cost V 2 bases and J 2 bases, with 6 bases left between them. In germline, CDR1 is SGHRS, CDR2 YFSETQ. The CDR3 loop spans 13 amino acids. The chain joins TRBV5-1 to TRBJ2-3; D is unresolved. The receptor's source is a man aged 18 to 29 in good health. Some clones in this sample may be carry-over from other donors' samples. The sequencing sample was made of memory CD4+ T cells from PBMCs. Subset indicated: CD45RA-negative fraction. The CDR3 reads CASSFDLTDTQYF. CDR3 bases: TGCGCCAGCAGCTTCGACCTCACAGATACGCAGTATTTT.